Below, 29 T cell receptor beta chains from the same sample are listed, as sequenced in a study of blood T cell repertoires in COVID-19. Assay: immunoSEQ multiplex PCR; the TCRdb copy retains only in-frame clones and omits some. The data show approximately 300,000 clones, with 80% to 95% seen just once and about 18% held by the top ten. The sequencing input was PBMCs or T cells enriched from blood (not recorded which). Source of these receptors: a woman in her twenties or thirties who had recovered from COVID-19.

The chain joins TRBV15 to TRBJ1-5, with D unresolved. Trimming left V 0 bases short and J 2 bases short, with 11 bases between. The CDR3 loop spans 16 amino acids. CDR1 is LNHNV and CDR2 is YYDKDF in the germline V gene (reference sequence). The CDR3 sequence is CATSRDGRGGNQPQHF. CDR3 nucleotides: TGTGCCACCAGCAGAGACGGCCGCGGCGGCAATCAGCCCCAGCATTTT. Full variable domain (rest looked up from reference TRBV15 and TRBJ1-5): DAMVIQNPRYQVTQFGKPVTLSCSQTLNHNVMYWYQQKSSQAPKLLFHYYDKDFNNEADTPDNFQSRRPNTSFCFLDIRSPGLGDTAMYLCATSRDGRGGNQPQHFGDGTRLSIL.

V and J are TRBV28 and TRBJ1-6; 8 nucleotides match TRBD1. The germline V gene has CDR1 MDHEN and CDR2 SYDVKM. There are 16 residues in the CDR3. V shed 6 bases and J 0 bases; nucleotides not matched to a gene: 4. In DNA form, the CDR3 reads TGTGCCAGCAGGGGACAGGCGAGCTCCTATAATTCACCCCTCCACTTT. This encodes CASRGQASSYNSPLHF.

This chain uses TRBV10-3 with TRBJ1-1; maybe TRBD1 (5 bases). CDR1 and CDR2 (germline): ENHRY, SYGVKD. This CDR3 contains 13 residues. V was clipped by 4 bases and J by 4 bases, with 10 bases between them. CDR3 DNA: TGTGCCATCAGTGTAGGGGAGGCCACTGAAGCTTTCTTT. Translated, it gives CAISVGEATEAFF.

The J gene is TRBJ2-7, the V gene TRBV27; maybe TRBD1 (6 bases). The CDR3 is 13 residues long. Trimming shortened V by 6 bases and J by 3 bases, and 12 bases separated the two germline ends. Germline V gene data show CDR1 as MNHEY and CDR2 as SMNVEV (reference sequence). The DNA of the CDR3 is TGTGCCAGCAGCTACAGGGTAGACTACGAGCAGTACTTC. Its protein product is CASSYRVDYEQYF.

The gene calls are TRBV5-5 and TRBJ1-1; D is possibly TRBD1 (5 bases). Germline V gene lookup returns CDR1 SGHKS and CDR2 YYEKEE (reference sequence). Trimming removed 0 bases from V and 6 bases from J, with 15 bases in between. The CDR3 extends over 15 amino acids. Here the CDR3 reads CASSLARGSGSEAFF. The CDR3 DNA reads as TGTGCCAGCAGCTTGGCCCGGGGGTCAGGGTCTGAAGCTTTCTTT.

This rearrangement joins TRBV27 to TRBJ2-7; 7 bases align to TRBD2. The CDR3 sequence is 14 residues long. CDR1 is MNHEY, CDR2 SMNVEV, per germline (reference sequence). The J segment lost 2 bases and the V segment lost 5 bases, leaving 6 bases of the junction unmatched. The DNA for the CDR3 is TGTGCCAGCAGTCCCCTAGCGGCCGCCTACGAGCAGTACTTC. This encodes CASSPLAAAYEQYF.

The genes are TRBV7-2 and TRBJ1-1; D is unclear. Trimming shortened V by 1 base and J by 2 bases, and 11 bases separated the two germline ends. The CDR3 spans 15 residues. Per germline, CDR1 SGHTA and CDR2 FQGNSA. The CDR3 nucleotides read TGTGCCAGCAGCTTAGTGGGCGTCACAAACACTGAAGCTTTCTTT. This gives the protein CASSLVGVTNTEAFF.

Of note for this clone: Other DNA sequences from this sample encode an identical CDR3 as well. The chain employs TRBV18 and TRBJ1-5, with 10 nucleotides matching TRBD1. This CDR3 spans 14 amino acids. Trimming at V came to 3 bases and at J to 5 bases, leaving 1 base not matched to a gene. Germline CDR1 is KGHSH and CDR2 is LQKENI. The CDR3 loop is CASSPGTGDQPQHF. In nucleotides, the CDR3 is TGTGCCAGCTCACCGGGGACAGGGGATCAGCCCCAGCATTTT.

The chain links TRBV10-3 to TRBJ1-6, with D perhaps TRBD1 (5 bases). CDR3 length: 15 residues. Germline V CDR1 and CDR2: ENHRY, SYGVKD. V shed 2 bases and J shed 9 bases, with 14 bases lying between them. The CDR3 protein is CAISEGGRGTSPLHF. CDR3 coding DNA: TGTGCCATCAGTGAGGGTGGGCGGGGGACTTCACCCCTCCACTTT.

J is TRBJ2-7 and V is TRBV4-3, with 10 bases matching TRBD2. After removal of 2 bases from V and 5 bases from J, the junction contained 9 bases not matched to a gene. The germline V gene has CDR1 LGHNA and CDR2 YSLEER. This CDR3 spans 16 amino acids. CDR3 nucleotide sequence: TGCGCCAGCAGCCAACAACTAGCGGGATCCCGTGACGAGCAGTACTTC. Protein: CASSQQLAGSRDEQYF.

The V gene is TRBV4-1, the J gene TRBJ2-5; TRBD2 agrees at 10 bases. CDR1 is MGHRA, CDR2 YSYEKL, per germline. Unmatched junction bases numbered 9, after V lost 1 base and J lost 4 bases. This CDR3 spans 17 amino acids. The CDR3 sequence: CASSQGSSGRAGETQYF. The CDR3, as DNA: TGCGCCAGCAGCCAAGGGTCCAGCGGGAGGGCAGGAGAGACCCAGTACTTC.

This chain connects TRBV2 to TRBJ1-2; 10 positions match TRBD1. Germline trimming cut 6 bases from V and 8 bases from J; bases unmatched to any gene: 0. The CDR3 extends over 11 amino acids. Germline V CDR1 and CDR2: SNHLY, FYNNEI. Here the CDR3 reads CASRTGGGYTF. The CDR3 coding sequence is TGTGCCAGCAGGACAGGGGGCGGCTACACCTTC.

This chain joins TRBV27 and TRBJ1-3; no clear D gene. Germline CDR1 MNHEY, CDR2 SMNVEV (reference sequence). Trimming left V 4 bases short and J 0 bases short, with 4 bases between. The CDR3 spans 13 residues. The CDR3 sequence is CASSSHSGNTIYF. The CDR3 nucleotides read TGTGCCAGCAGTTCCCACTCTGGAAACACCATATATTTT.

The V call is TRBV19, the J call TRBJ2-4; maybe TRBD1 (6 bases). The CDR3 consists of 23 residues. V was clipped by 1 base and J by 0 bases, with 31 bases between them. Germline assignment: CDR1 LNHDA and CDR2 SQIVND (reference sequence). The CDR3 spells CASSIVSRMGADNQGLAKNIQYF. The CDR3 DNA follows: TGTGCCAGTAGTATAGTTTCGAGAATGGGGGCAGACAACCAAGGTCTAGCCAAAAACATTCAGTACTTC.

The V call is TRBV12-5, the J call TRBJ2-7; D is uncertain. The CDR3 spans 17 residues. Trimming shortened V by 5 bases and J by 0 bases, and 20 bases separated the two germline ends. Germline CDR1 is LGHNT and CDR2 is FRNRAP. The CDR3 nucleotides read TGTGCTAGTGGTGCAACAAGCCGCGGCGGCGCCTCCTACGAGCAGTACTTC. The encoded protein is CASGATSRGGASYEQYF.

The V gene is TRBV7-2, the J gene TRBJ1-2; D may be TRBD1 (5 bases). CDR1 is SGHTA and CDR2 is FQGNSA in the germline V gene. CDR3 length equals 14 residues. V was trimmed by 5 bases and J by 8 bases, leaving 18 bases between them. CDR3: CASSPPAGREGYTF. The CDR3 DNA reads TGTGCCAGCAGCCCCCCAGCAGGGCGAGAGGGCTACACCTTC.

The chain recombines TRBV19 with TRBJ1-3; no firm D call. Germline CDR1 and CDR2: LNHDA and SQIVND (reference sequence). V lost 7 bases and J lost 8, with 15 bases in between. The CDR3 has 13 amino acids. In DNA form, the CDR3 reads TGTGCCAGTACCTCGCCCCGCAGTGACACCATATATTTT. Translated: CASTSPRSDTIYF.

The V gene is TRBV15, the J gene TRBJ2-7; D is ambiguous. The germline V and J ends were trimmed by 0 bases and 5 bases, with 11 bases remaining between them. The germline gives CDR1 LNHNV, CDR2 YYDKDF (reference sequence). The length of the CDR3 is 14 residues. The CDR3 loop is CATSRDVVGHEQYF. CDR3 in DNA: TGTGCCACCAGCAGAGATGTAGTGGGCCACGAGCAGTACTTC.

The chain joins TRBV19 to TRBJ1-6; TRBD1 might be the D (5 bases). CDR3 length: 14 amino acids. Looked up from germline, CDR1 is LNHDA and CDR2 is SQIVND (reference sequence). Trimming removed 7 bases from V and 10 bases from J, with 17 bases in between. DNA for the CDR3: TGTGCCAGTAAAGATGAGCAGGGTAACTCACCCCTCCACTTT. Protein: CASKDEQGNSPLHF.

The chain is built from TRBV10-3 and TRBJ2-7; maybe TRBD2 (6 bases). V lost 8 bases, J lost 0 bases, and 17 bases lay in between. Germline CDR1 and CDR2: ENHRY and SYGVKD. The CDR3 sequence is 15 residues long. The CDR3 loop reads CAIGPGEESSYEQYF. DNA for the CDR3: TGTGCCATCGGGCCCGGGGAGGAGAGCTCCTACGAGCAGTACTTC.

The chain links TRBV28 to TRBJ1-5; D gene unclear. The V end lost 6 bases, the J end lost 1 base, and 13 bases lay between the germline ends. The length of the CDR3 is 15 residues. Germline assignment: CDR1 MDHEN and CDR2 SYDVKM. The CDR3 DNA reads TGTGCCAGCAGATCCGCAACGGGGAGCAATCAGCCCCAGCATTTT. This sequence encodes CASRSATGSNQPQHF.

This sequence joins TRBV6-1 and TRBJ2-7; 8 nucleotides match TRBD2. J was trimmed by 3 bases and V by 5 bases; bases with no gene match: 3. The CDR3 loop spans 13 amino acids. Germline CDR1 and CDR2: MNHNS and SASEGT. The chain's CDR3 is CASSPAGDYEQYF. DNA for the CDR3: TGTGCCAGCAGTCCAGCGGGGGACTACGAGCAGTACTTC.

The V and J genes are TRBV11-2 and TRBJ2-5, with 10 bases aligning to TRBD2. With V trimmed by 4 bases and J by 7 bases, 9 bases remained unmatched. CDR1 and CDR2 from the germline V gene are SGHAT and FQNNGV. The CDR3 covers 15 residues. CDR3 region: CASSYLAGVGGTQYF. The CDR3, as DNA: TGTGCCAGCAGCTACCTAGCGGGAGTGGGGGGGACCCAGTACTTC. The variable domain in full, with the rest retrieved from reference TRBV11-2 and TRBJ2-5, is EAGVAQSPRYKIIEKRQSVAFWCNPISGHATLYWYQQILGQGPKLLIQFQNNGVVDDSQLPKDRFSAERLKGVDSTLKIQPAKLEDSAVYLCASSYLAGVGGTQYFGPGTRLLVL.

The J gene is TRBJ1-1, the V gene TRBV10-3; no clear D. CDR1 is ENHRY and CDR2 is SYGVKD in the germline V gene. V was clipped by 4 bases and J by 0 bases, with 9 bases between them. The CDR3 sequence is 14 residues long. DNA for the CDR3: TGTGCCATCAGTGTTGCACTGGTGAACACTGAAGCTTTCTTT. This codes for CAISVALVNTEAFF.

The chain combines TRBV18 with TRBJ2-7; D unclear. The ends were cut back, 8 bases at V and 2 bases at J, with 16 bases in the middle. CDR1 is KGHSH and CDR2 is LQKENI in the germline V gene. The CDR3 runs to 14 residues. The chain's CDR3 is CASASLGVPYEQYF. The CDR3 nucleotides read TGTGCCAGCGCCTCCCTAGGTGTGCCCTACGAGCAGTACTTC.

This clone has a single count. The chain employs TRBV3-1 (or the pseudogene TRBV3-2) and TRBJ2-2, with D unclear. This CDR3 has 13 amino acids. V gave up 6 bases and J gave up 4 bases, with 9 bases separating them. Per the germline V gene, CDR1 is LGHDT and CDR2 is YNNKEL (reference sequence). For the CDR3, the DNA is TGTGCCAGCAGTCTAACTTTCACCGGGGAGCTGTTTTTT. It specifies CASSLTFTGELFF.

The V call is TRBV4-3, the J call TRBJ1-6, with TRBD1 matching 9 bases. From germline, CDR1 is LGHNA and CDR2 YSLEER. This CDR3 is built from 16 residues. Trimming cost V 0 bases and J 9 bases; bases outside gene matches: 6. The CDR3 here is CASSQDWTGVGSPLHF. CDR3 nucleotide sequence: TGCGCCAGCAGCCAAGATTGGACAGGGGTCGGTTCACCCCTCCACTTT.

This clone was seen only a few times. The chain carries TRBV28 and TRBJ1-2; 9 positions agree with TRBD1. Germline V gene sequence: CDR1 MDHEN, CDR2 SYDVKM. Losses at the gene ends were 1 base for V and 8 bases for J; bases not matched to a gene: 8. The CDR3 is 15 amino acids. Here the CDR3 DNA reads TGTGCCAGCAGTTTATCCTCGGGACAGGGAAGGGGCTACACCTTC. Its translation: CASSLSSGQGRGYTF.

This chain uses TRBV30 with TRBJ2-1; D remains ambiguous. Germline CDR1 reads GTSNPN; CDR2 reads SVGIG (reference sequence). The CDR3 runs to 14 residues. Trimming removed 0 bases from V and 0 bases from J, with 6 bases in between. The CDR3 DNA reads as TGTGCCTGGAGTGTATGGAGCTCCTACAATGAGCAGTTCTTC. This codes for CAWSVWSSYNEQFF.